These T cell receptor beta chains were read from a single sample in a study of T cell responses to AZD1222 COVID-19 vaccine. Only in-frame clones appear in the TCRdb table, and some are missing; sequencing was by immunoSEQ multiplex PCR. The table records approximately 150,000 clones, roughly nine tenths of them present only once. The specimen comprised peripheral blood, sampled on day 0 of AZD1222 vaccination. The receptors were gathered from an adult in good health. Both conserved end residues are part of each CDR3. The D gene is left open where the match is weak.

D gene: TRBD2; J gene: TRBJ2-1; V gene: TRBV9; CDR3 DNA: TGTGCCAGCAGCCCCCAGGGGGGACTAGCGGGAGGGCAGTTCTTC; CDR3 protein: CASSPQGGLAGGQFF
D gene: TRBD1; J gene: TRBJ1-5; V gene: TRBV18; CDR3 DNA: TGTGCCAGTTCTCCAGGGGGCCCTTCGAATCAGCCCCAGCATTTT; CDR3 protein: CASSPGGPSNQPQHF
D gene: NA; J gene: TRBJ1-6; V gene: TRBV11-2; CDR3 DNA: TGTGCCAGCAGCTTCCGACCCAGCTCCTATAATTCACCCCTCCACTTT; CDR3 protein: CASSFRPSSYNSPLHF
D gene: NA; J gene: TRBJ1-2; V gene: TRBV5-4; CDR3 DNA: TGTGCCAGCAGCTTGGCAGGGAGTAATGGCTACACCTTC; CDR3 protein: CASSLAGSNGYTF
D gene: TRBD2; J gene: TRBJ2-7; V gene: TRBV2; CDR3 DNA: TGTGCCAGCAAAAGTGCGGGGACTAACGAGCAGTACTTC; CDR3 protein: CASKSAGTNEQYF
D gene: NA; J gene: TRBJ1-1; V gene: TRBV19; CDR3 DNA: TGTGCCAGTAGTACCTGGTTGGGGGCAGAAGCTTTCTTT; CDR3 protein: CASSTWLGAEAFF
D gene: NA; J gene: TRBJ2-2; V gene: TRBV27; CDR3 DNA: TGTGCCAGCAGCTATATAAGGTACGACGGCACCGGGGAGCTGTTTTTT; CDR3 protein: CASSYIRYDGTGELFF
D gene: NA; J gene: TRBJ1-1; V gene: TRBV10-3; CDR3 DNA: TGTGCCATCAGTGCCCGTAACAGACCGAACACTGAAGCTTTCTTT; CDR3 protein: CAISARNRPNTEAFF
D gene: NA; J gene: TRBJ1-2; V gene: TRBV7-9; CDR3 DNA: TGTGCCAGCAGCTTAGGAACCGGGGGTCTGGAGGGCTACACCTTC; CDR3 protein: CASSLGTGGLEGYTF
D gene: NA; J gene: TRBJ1-1; V gene: TRBV10-3; CDR3 DNA: TGTGCCACCTCTGTCGGAGGGGGCACTGAAGCTTTCTTT; CDR3 protein: CATSVGGGTEAFF
D gene: TRBD1; J gene: TRBJ1-1; V gene: TRBV15; CDR3 DNA: TGTGCCACCAGCGGCCGACAGGGGAACACTGAAGCTTTCTTT; CDR3 protein: CATSGRQGNTEAFF
D gene: NA; J gene: TRBJ1-1; V gene: TRBV4-3; CDR3 DNA: TGCGCCAGCAGCCAAGATCTGAAAGGAGGTGGGAACACTGAAGCTTTCTTT; CDR3 protein: CASSQDLKGGGNTEAFF
D gene: TRBD1; J gene: TRBJ1-5; V gene: TRBV5-6; CDR3 DNA: TGTGCCAGCAGCTTGGACAGGGGCCAGTTTGGCAATCAGCCCCAGCATTTT; CDR3 protein: CASSLDRGQFGNQPQHF
D gene: NA; J gene: TRBJ1-5; V gene: TRBV6-5; CDR3 DNA: TGTGCCAGCAACGATCAGGGACGACAGCCCCAGCATTTT; CDR3 protein: CASNDQGRQPQHF